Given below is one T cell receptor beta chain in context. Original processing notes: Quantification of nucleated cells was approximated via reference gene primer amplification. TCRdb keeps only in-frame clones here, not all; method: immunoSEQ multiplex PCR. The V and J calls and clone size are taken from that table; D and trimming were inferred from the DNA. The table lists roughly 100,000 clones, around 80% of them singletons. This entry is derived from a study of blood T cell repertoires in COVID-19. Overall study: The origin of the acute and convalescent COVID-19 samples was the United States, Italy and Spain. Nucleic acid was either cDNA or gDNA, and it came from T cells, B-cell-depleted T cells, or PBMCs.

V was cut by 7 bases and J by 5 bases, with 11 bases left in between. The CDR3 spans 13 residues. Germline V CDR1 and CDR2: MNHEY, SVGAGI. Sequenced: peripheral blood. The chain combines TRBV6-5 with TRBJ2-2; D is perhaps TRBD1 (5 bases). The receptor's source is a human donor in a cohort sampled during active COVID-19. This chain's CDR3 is CASNQGETGELFF. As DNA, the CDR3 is TGTGCCAGCAACCAAGGGGAAACCGGGGAGCTGTTTTTT.